This TCR beta chain was captured in a study of blood T cell repertoires in COVID-19. Study-wide context: Samples representing acute and convalescent COVID-19 were sourced from the United States, Italy and Spain.

Source study methods: Estimation of nucleated cell counts relied on the amplification of reference gene primers. The assay was immunoSEQ multiplex PCR, and TCRdb's table has in-frame clones only and misses some. That table is the source of V, J and clone size, and D and trimming were worked out from the DNA. The sample contains just over 50,000 clones, approximately 86% of which appear only once. Sequences were obtained from peripheral blood. The source of this sequence is a man older than 75 with active COVID-19.

The CDR3 sequence is CASDLAGEDNEQFF. The CDR3 DNA is TGCGCCAGCGACCTAGCGGGAGAAGATAATGAGCAGTTCTTC. The chain joins TRBV10-1 to TRBJ2-1; 10 positions agree with TRBD2. V was clipped by 8 bases and J by 7 bases; unmatched bases: 8. CDR1 is WNHNN, CDR2 SYGVQD, per germline (reference sequence). This CDR3 region has 14 residues.